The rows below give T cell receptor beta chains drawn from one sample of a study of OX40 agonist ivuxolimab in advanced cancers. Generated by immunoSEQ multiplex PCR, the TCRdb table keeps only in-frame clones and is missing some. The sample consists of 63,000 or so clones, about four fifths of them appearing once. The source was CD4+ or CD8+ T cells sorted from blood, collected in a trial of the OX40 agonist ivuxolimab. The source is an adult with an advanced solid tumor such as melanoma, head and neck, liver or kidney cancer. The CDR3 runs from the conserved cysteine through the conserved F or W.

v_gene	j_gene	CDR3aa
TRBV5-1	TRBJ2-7	CASSPLSGSYEQYF
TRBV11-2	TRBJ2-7	CASSLASGDHYEQYF
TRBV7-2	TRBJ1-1	CASSLRGLGAFF
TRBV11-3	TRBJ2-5	CASSPEGRETQYF
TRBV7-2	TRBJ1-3	CASSLAVGRGRGNTIYF
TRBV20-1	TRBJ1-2	CIADRGSGYTF
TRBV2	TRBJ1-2	CASQEGFSGYTF
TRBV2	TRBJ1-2	CASRQGADGYTF
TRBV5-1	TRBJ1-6	CASSSGTGGLPERSLHF
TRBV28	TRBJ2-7	CASSSHSVQGTGKGSEQYF
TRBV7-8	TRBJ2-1	CASSPRTDNEQFF
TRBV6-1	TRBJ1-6	CASSEGGQGATSPLHF
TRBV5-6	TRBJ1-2	CASSRDRGLNGYTF
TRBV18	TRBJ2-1	CASSPQAPNEQFF
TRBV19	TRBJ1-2	CASSGTGTYRSNYGYTF
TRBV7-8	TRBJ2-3	CASTPRGGITDTQYF
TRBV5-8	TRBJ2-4	CASSLDRGLDIQYF
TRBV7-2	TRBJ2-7	CASSQGTAQISYEQYF
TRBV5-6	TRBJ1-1	CASSFRSNTEAFF
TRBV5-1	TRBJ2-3	CASRKRSGLDTQYF
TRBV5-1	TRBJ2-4	CASSPLTRNIQYF
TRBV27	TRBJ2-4	CASSAHRGFVAKNIQYF
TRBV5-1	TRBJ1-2	CASSLGRNYGYTF
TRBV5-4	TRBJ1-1	CASSSSPRILNTEAFF
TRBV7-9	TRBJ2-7	CASSLAAAPYEQYF
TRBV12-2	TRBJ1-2	CASRLGAGYYFYGYTF
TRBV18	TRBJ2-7	CASSPPSSAYEQYF